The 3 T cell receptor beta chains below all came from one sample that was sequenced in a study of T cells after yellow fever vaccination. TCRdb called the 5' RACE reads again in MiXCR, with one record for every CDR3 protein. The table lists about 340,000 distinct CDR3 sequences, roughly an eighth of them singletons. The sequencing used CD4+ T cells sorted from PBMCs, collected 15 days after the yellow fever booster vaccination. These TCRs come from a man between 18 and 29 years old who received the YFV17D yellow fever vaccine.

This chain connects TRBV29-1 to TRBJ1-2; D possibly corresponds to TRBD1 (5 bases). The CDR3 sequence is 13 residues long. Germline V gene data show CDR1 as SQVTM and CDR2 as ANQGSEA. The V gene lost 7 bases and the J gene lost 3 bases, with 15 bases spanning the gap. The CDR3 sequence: CSGSTRGDYGYTF. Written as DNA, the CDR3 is TGCAGCGGCAGTACTCGGGGGGACTATGGCTACACCTTC.

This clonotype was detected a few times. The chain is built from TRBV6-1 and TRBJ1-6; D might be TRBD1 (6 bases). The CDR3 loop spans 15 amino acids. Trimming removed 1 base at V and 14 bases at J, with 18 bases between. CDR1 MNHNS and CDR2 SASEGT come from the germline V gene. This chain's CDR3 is CASSEVTTGKLSLHF. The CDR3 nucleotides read TGTGCCAGCAGTGAAGTGACTACAGGGAAATTGTCCCTCCACTTT.

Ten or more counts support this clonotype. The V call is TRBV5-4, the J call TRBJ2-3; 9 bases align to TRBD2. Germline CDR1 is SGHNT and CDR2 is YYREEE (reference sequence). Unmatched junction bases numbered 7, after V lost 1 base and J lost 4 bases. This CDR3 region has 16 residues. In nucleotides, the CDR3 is TGTGCCAGCAGCTTGTACGCGGGGGGGAGGGCAGATACGCAGTATTTT. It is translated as CASSLYAGGRADTQYF.